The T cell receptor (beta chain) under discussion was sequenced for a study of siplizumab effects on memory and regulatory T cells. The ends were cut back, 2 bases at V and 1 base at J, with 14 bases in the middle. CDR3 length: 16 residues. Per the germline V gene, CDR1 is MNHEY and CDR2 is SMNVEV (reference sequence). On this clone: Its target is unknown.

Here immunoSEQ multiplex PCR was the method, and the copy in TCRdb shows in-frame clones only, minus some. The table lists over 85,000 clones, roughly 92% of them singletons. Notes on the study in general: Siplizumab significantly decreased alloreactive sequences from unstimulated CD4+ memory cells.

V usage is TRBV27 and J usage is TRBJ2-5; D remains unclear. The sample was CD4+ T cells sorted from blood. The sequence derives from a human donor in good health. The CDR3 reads CASSLGGTVTQETQYF. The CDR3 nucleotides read TGTGCCAGCAGTTTAGGTGGTACCGTGACCCAAGAGACCCAGTACTTC.